Below are 5 T cell receptor beta chains sequenced from a single sample in a study of blood T cell repertoires in COVID-19. Profiled with immunoSEQ multiplex PCR; TCRdb holds only in-frame clones, not every one. The repertoire holds almost 400,000 clones, with roughly 90% as singletons. The specimen sequenced was PBMCs or T cells enriched from blood (not recorded which). Source of these receptors: a woman between 25 and 40 years old who had recovered from COVID-19.

This chain connects TRBV19 to TRBJ2-1, with 15 nucleotides matching TRBD2. J gave up 4 bases and V 6 bases, and 7 bases lay outside the gene matches. In germline, CDR1 is LNHDA, CDR2 SQIVND (reference sequence). This CDR3 is built from 17 residues. CDR3 sequence reads: CASSLGLAGGPYNEQFF. For the CDR3, the DNA is TGTGCCAGTAGCCTCGGACTAGCGGGAGGGCCTTACAATGAGCAGTTCTTC.

This chain connects TRBV7-2 to TRBJ1-1; D ambiguous. The germline V gene has CDR1 SGHTA and CDR2 FQGNSA. Trimming pared 10 bases from V and 4 bases from J, leaving 10 bases between. The CDR3 totals 11 residues. In DNA, the CDR3 is TGTGCCAAGCGGCTCGGCACTGAAGCTTTCTTT. Translation gives CAKRLGTEAFF.

This rearrangement joins TRBV7-2 to TRBJ2-5, with 7 positions matching TRBD2. Germline CDR1 reads SGHTA; CDR2 reads FQGNSA. The CDR3 spans 15 residues. V lost 5 bases, J lost 2 bases, and 8 bases stayed unmatched. The CDR3: CASSRGGSKQETQYF. CDR3 coding DNA: TGTGCCAGCAGCAGGGGAGGGTCCAAACAAGAGACCCAGTACTTC.

The V and J genes are TRBV11-2 and TRBJ2-5; 8 bases line up with TRBD2. This CDR3 has 18 residues. The ends lost 5 bases at V and 5 bases at J; junction bases unmatched: 19. Germline V gives CDR1 SGHAT, CDR2 FQNNGV. The CDR3 region is CASSPRAITSGLGETQYF. CDR3 DNA sequence: TGTGCCAGCAGCCCCCGGGCAATCACTAGCGGATTGGGGGAGACCCAGTACTTC.

This chain connects TRBV19 to TRBJ2-3, with a possible D match to TRBD2 (7 bases). Looked up from germline, CDR1 is LNHDA and CDR2 is SQIVND (reference sequence). V was cut by 8 bases and J by 5 bases, with 14 bases left in between. The length of the CDR3 is 13 residues. The CDR3 nucleotides read TGTGCCAGTCGGCGGGGGCTTGAAGATACGCAGTATTTT. Translated, it gives CASRRGLEDTQYF.